The clone carrying this T cell receptor beta chain was seen once. Its antigen remains unknown. Amplified TCR beta CDR3 regions were obtained using RNA transcripts as template. RT-PCR with HTBI primers came first, then second-round multiplex PCR. Each CDR3 protein is one row after TCRdb ran MiXCR on the multiplex PCR reads. The table has 150,000 to 200,000 distinct CDR3 sequences, approximately 40% seen once. The data were taken from a study of Graves' ophthalmopathy and Graves' hyperthyroidism. Study results and caveats: Blood samples also showed most expanded thyroid clonotypes exceeding 0.001 frequency.

Moderate-to-severe activity, CAS ≥3, NOSPECS ≥4 and duration under 3 months were recorded for donors with ophthalmopathy. PBMCs were isolated by Ficoll-Paque density gradient centrifugation, using more than 8.5 ml of fresh peripheral blood as the starting material. From germline, CDR1 is SGHAT and CDR2 FQNNGV. Between the trimmed V and J ends, which lost 1 base and 3 bases, there was a span of 13 bases. The CDR3 runs to 15 residues. This receptor was obtained from a man aged 25-40 years with Graves' ophthalmopathy. The sequenced material came from peripheral blood. The genes are TRBV11-2 and TRBJ2-7; D is tentatively TRBD1 or TRBD2 (5 bases each). The CDR3 DNA reads TGTGCCAGCAGCTTAGGACGGGGCTTTCGCTACGAGCAGTACTTC. This codes for CASSLGRGFRYEQYF.